This T cell receptor beta chain was identified in a study of shared clonotypes between healthy human individuals. The study, taken as a whole, reports: Deeper or shallower sequencing was expected to change how clonotypes are shared among donors.

This clone was picked up a small number of times. Its antigen is unknown. Assay runs were performed at deep level. Replicate PCRs run on unsorted PBMC used about 300 ng DNA, which was some 30,000 T cell genomes. The authors sequenced unsorted PBMC DNA on ten immunoSEQ deep assay plates. The assay was immunoSEQ multiplex PCR, and TCRdb's table has in-frame clones only and misses some. The sample consists of fewer than 500,000 clones, 75% to 80% of them appearing once. The V gene lost 7 bases and the J gene lost 0 bases, with 5 bases spanning the gap. CDR3 length: 12 residues. Germline CDR1 reads MNHEY; CDR2 reads SVGAGI.

Source material: PBMCs. The TCR was taken from a woman aged 40 to 55 in good health. Some clones in this sample may be carry-over from other donors' samples. This sequence joins TRBV6-5 and TRBJ2-3; D is ambiguous. CDR3 loop: CASKPSTDTQYF. In DNA form, the CDR3 reads TGTGCCAGCAAACCGAGCACAGATACGCAGTATTTT.